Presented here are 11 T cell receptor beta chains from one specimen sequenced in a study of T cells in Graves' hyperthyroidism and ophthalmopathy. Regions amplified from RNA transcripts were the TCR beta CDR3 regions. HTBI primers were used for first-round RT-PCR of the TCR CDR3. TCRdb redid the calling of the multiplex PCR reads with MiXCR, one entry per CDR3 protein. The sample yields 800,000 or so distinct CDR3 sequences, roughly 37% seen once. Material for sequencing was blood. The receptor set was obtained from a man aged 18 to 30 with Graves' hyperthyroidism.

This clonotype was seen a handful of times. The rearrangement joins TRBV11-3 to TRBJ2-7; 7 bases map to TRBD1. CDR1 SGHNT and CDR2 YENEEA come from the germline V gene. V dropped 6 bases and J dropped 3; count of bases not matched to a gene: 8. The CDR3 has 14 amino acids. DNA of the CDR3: TGTGCCAGCAGTCCGGGACAGTCGGTCTACGAGCAGTACTTC. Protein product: CASSPGQSVYEQYF.

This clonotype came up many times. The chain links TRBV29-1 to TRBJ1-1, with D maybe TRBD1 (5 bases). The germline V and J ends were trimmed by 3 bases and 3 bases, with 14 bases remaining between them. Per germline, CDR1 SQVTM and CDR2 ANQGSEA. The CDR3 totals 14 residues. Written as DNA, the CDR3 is TGCAGCGTTGAGCCCGACAGAGAAGACACTGAAGCTTTCTTT. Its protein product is CSVEPDREDTEAFF.

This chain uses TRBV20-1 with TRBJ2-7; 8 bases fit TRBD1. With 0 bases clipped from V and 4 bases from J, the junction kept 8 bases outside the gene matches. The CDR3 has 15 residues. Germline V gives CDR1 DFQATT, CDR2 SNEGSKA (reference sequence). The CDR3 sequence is CSARDPRDRTYEQYF. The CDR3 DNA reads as TGCAGTGCTAGAGACCCACGGGACAGGACTTACGAGCAGTACTTC.

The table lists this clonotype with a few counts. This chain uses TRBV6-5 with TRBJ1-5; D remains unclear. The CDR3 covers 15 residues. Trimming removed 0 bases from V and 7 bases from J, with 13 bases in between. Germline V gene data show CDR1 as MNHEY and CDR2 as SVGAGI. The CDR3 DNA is TGTGCCAGCAGTTACTCGGGCCCGGGAACGCAGCCCCAGCATTTT. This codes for CASSYSGPGTQPQHF.

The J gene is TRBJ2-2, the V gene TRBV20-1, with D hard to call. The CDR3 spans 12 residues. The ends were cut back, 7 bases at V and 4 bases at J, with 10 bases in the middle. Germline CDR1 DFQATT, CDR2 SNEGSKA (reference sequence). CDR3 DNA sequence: TGCAGTGACCGACGAGGCACCGGGGAGCTGTTTTTT. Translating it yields CSDRRGTGELFF.

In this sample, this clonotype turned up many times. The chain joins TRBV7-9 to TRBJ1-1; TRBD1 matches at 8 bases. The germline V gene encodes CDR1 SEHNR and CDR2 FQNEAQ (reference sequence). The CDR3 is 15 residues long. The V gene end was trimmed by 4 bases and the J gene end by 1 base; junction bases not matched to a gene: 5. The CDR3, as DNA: TGTGCCAGCAGCTCCCCCGACAGGGGGAACACTGAAGCTTTCTTT. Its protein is CASSSPDRGNTEAFF.

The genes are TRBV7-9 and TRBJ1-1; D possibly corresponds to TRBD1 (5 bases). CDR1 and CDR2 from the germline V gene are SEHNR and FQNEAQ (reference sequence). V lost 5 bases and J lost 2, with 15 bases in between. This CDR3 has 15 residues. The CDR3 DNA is TGTGCCAGCAGCCACCGGGACGTAAAAAACACTGAAGCTTTCTTT. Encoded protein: CASSHRDVKNTEAFF.

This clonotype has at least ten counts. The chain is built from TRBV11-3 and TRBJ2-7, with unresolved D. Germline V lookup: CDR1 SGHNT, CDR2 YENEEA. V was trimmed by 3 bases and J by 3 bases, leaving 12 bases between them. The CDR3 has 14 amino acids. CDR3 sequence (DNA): TGTGCCAGCAGCTTCGTCGGGCAGCTCTACGAGCAGTACTTC. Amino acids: CASSFVGQLYEQYF.

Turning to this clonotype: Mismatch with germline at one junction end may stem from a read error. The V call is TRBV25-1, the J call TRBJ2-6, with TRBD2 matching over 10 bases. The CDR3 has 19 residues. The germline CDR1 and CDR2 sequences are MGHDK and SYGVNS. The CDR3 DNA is TGTGCCACCCCTCAGACCGGGACTAGCGTCGCCTCTGGGGTCAACGTCCTGACTTTC. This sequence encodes CATPQTGTSVASGVNVLTF.

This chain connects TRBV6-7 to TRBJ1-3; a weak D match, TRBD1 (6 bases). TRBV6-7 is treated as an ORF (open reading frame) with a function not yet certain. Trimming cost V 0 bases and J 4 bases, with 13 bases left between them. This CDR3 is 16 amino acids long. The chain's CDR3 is CASSYSSQGTGNTIYF. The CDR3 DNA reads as TGTGCCAGCAGTTACTCGAGCCAGGGGACAGGAAACACCATATATTTT.

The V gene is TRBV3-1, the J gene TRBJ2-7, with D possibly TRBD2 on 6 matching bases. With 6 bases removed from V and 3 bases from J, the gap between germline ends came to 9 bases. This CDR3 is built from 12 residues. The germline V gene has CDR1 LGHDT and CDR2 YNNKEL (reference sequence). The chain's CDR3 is CASSGDFYEQYF. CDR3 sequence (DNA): TGTGCCAGCAGTGGGGACTTCTACGAGCAGTACTTC.